This is a list of T cell receptor beta chains from one sample in a study of a mutant IDH1 vaccine in newly diagnosed glioma. This table comes from immunoSEQ multiplex PCR, and its TCRdb copy is limited to in-frame clones, with some not included. The sample has fewer than 85,000 clones, around 86% seen once. The input for sequencing was PBMCs, taken from a glioma patient treated with radiotherapy, temozolomide or both. Source of these receptors: a man aged 25 to 40 with glioma. Both conserved end residues are part of each CDR3. Clone size is stated in some rows and not others, as once, few, many or a class when expanded.

TRBJ2-5	-	TRBV4-1	CASSQEGLAGGVQETQYF
TRBJ2-3	-	TRBV5-1	CASSWTRTSGGTDTQYF
TRBJ1-1	once	TRBV28	CASSPLGRVGTFF
TRBJ1-5	few	TRBV4-1	CASSQGTGAENQPQHF
TRBJ1-1	-	TRBV6-5	CASSQQRRGVTEAFF
TRBJ2-7	-	TRBV21-1	CASSRDRTFLHEQYF
TRBJ2-5	-	TRBV2	CASTDGRETQYF
TRBJ1-4	-	TRBV15	CATSRDQQGGEKLFF
TRBJ1-2	-	TRBV5-1	CASSLGDTNYGYTF
TRBJ1-2	-	TRBV4-2	CASSQGGSLDYGYTF